This note documents a single TCR beta chain sequence. Its specificity is unknown. This specimen belongs to a study of PD-1 blockade in classical Hodgkin lymphoma. J was trimmed by 0 bases and V by 5 bases; bases with no gene match: 10. The germline V gene encodes CDR1 MDHEN and CDR2 SYDVKM. The CDR3 has 17 amino acids. Here immunoSEQ multiplex PCR was the method, and the copy in TCRdb shows in-frame clones only, minus some. The data hold over 50,000 clones, with around nine tenths observed a single time. Time point given: cycle 4 day 1 (C4D1), after 6 weeks of nivolumab. The patients all showed relapse after autologous stem cell transplantation, while their brentuximab vedotin exposure varied. Study observations and caveats: Complete responders' baseline diversity resembled that of newly diagnosed patients.

The clonotype originates from a human donor with classical Hodgkin lymphoma. The gene calls are TRBV28 and TRBJ1-1; 9 bases match TRBD1. The source material was peripheral blood mononuclear cells (PBMCs), sampled before the fourth cycle of nivolumab. CDR3 nucleotide sequence: TGTGCCAGCAGTCGTCCCGGGACAGGGTCCGTGAACACTGAAGCTTTCTTT. Translated: CASSRPGTGSVNTEAFF.